The rows below give T cell receptor beta chains drawn from one sample of a study of CD8 T cell repertoires and HIV-1 epitope variants. The assay was immunoSEQ multiplex PCR, and TCRdb's table has in-frame clones only and misses some. Here the sample spans 90,000 or so clones, just under 75% being singletons. The specimen was uncultured baseline CD8+ T cells from peripheral blood mononuclear cells (PBMCs). The origin of the receptors is a male donor with HIV. Both conserved end residues are part of each CDR3. The D gene is left open where the match is weak. The size entry is marked missing in some rows and otherwise reads once, few, many or a size class.

V: TRBV7-3; J: TRBJ2-3; D: NA; size: few; DNA: TGTGCCAGCAGCTTAACGTCCCGCGCAGATACGCAGTATTTT; CDR3: CASSLTSRADTQYF
V: TRBV6-5; J: TRBJ1-4; D: NA; size: NA; DNA: TGTGCCAGCAGTTTATCACAGGCGCTTCCTAATGAAAAACTGTTTTTT; CDR3: CASSLSQALPNEKLFF
V: TRBV6-1; J: TRBJ1-5; D: NA; size: few; DNA: TGTGCCAGCAGTTCATTGGGGGGGCATCAGCCCCAGCATTTT; CDR3: CASSSLGGHQPQHF
V: TRBV28; J: TRBJ2-7; D: NA; size: NA; DNA: TGTGCCAGCAGTGCGATTTCCGAGCAGTACTTC; CDR3: CASSAISEQYF
V: TRBV29-1; J: TRBJ2-6; D: TRBD1; size: NA; DNA: TGCAGCGTTGTGGGGCGGGACAGGGGCAACTCTGGGGCCAACGTCCTGACTTTC; CDR3: CSVVGRDRGNSGANVLTF
V: TRBV5-1; J: TRBJ2-7; D: TRBD1; size: NA; DNA: TGCGCCAGCAGCTTACGACAGGGGGCGGGCGAGCAGTACTTC; CDR3: CASSLRQGAGEQYF
V: TRBV7-9; J: TRBJ2-7; D: NA; size: many; DNA: TGTGCCAGCAGCTTGAGGGAACTCTACGAGCAGTACTTC; CDR3: CASSLRELYEQYF
V: TRBV10-3; J: TRBJ2-7; D: NA; size: NA; DNA: TGTGCCATCAGTGAAGGTGGGGGATACGAGCAGTACTTC; CDR3: CAISEGGGYEQYF
V: TRBV6-6; J: TRBJ1-1; D: NA; size: NA; DNA: TGTGCCAGCAGTCCCCGCGGAGGGAGCGCTGAAGCTTTCTTT; CDR3: CASSPRGGSAEAFF
V: TRBV5-8; J: TRBJ2-3; D: TRBD2; size: medium-sized; DNA: TGTGCCAGCAGCCCTACTAGCGGGGTCGCCACAGATACGCAGTATTTT; CDR3: CASSPTSGVATDTQYF